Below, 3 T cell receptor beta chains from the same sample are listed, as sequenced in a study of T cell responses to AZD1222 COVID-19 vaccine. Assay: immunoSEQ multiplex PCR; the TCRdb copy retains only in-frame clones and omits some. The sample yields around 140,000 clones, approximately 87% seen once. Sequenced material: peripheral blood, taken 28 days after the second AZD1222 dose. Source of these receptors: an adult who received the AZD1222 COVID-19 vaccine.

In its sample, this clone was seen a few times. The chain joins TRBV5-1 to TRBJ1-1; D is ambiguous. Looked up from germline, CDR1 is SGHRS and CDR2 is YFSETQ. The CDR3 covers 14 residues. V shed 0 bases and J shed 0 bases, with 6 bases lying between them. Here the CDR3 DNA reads TGCGCCAGCAGCTTGGATCCGATGAACACTGAAGCTTTCTTT. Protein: CASSLDPMNTEAFF.

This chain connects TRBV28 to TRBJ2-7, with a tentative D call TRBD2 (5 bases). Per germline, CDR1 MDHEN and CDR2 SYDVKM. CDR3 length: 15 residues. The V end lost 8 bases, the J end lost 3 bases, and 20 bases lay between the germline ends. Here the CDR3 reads CASSITRESGYEQYF. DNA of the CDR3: TGTGCCAGCTCGATCACAAGGGAGTCGGGCTACGAGCAGTACTTC. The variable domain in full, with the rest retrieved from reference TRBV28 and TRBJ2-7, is DVKVTQSSRYLVKRTGEKVFLECVQDMDHENMFWYRQDPGLGLRLIYFSYDVKMKEKGDIPEGYSVSREKKERFSLILESASTNQTSMYLCASSITRESGYEQYFGPGTRLTVT.

For the CDR3, the DNA is TGTGCCAGCAGTTTCTTTCAGCCGGGACAGATTAAAAACATTCAGTACTTC. It codes for CASSFFQPGQIKNIQYF. The chain is built from TRBV28 and TRBJ2-4, with 7 bases lining up with TRBD1. Germline V gene sequence: CDR1 MDHEN, CDR2 SYDVKM. The V gene end was trimmed by 3 bases and the J gene end by 4 bases; junction bases not matched to a gene: 12. The CDR3 spans 17 residues.